The TCR beta chain described here comes from a study of T cell responses to AZD1222 COVID-19 vaccine. Overall study context: Investigators merged groups given second doses at roughly 4 or roughly 12 weeks.

Clones were read by immunoSEQ multiplex PCR, and TCRdb kept only the in-frame ones, dropping some. The sample consists of 160,000 or so clones, 90% to 95% of them appearing once. Study-wide points: Baseline seropositivity occurred in only a handful of AZD1222 recipients. The donors showed a predominance of white British ancestry and of females, with possible underestimation of clonal diversity.

This clone came up once. Its cognate antigen is unknown. This TCR was recovered from an adult in good health. The specimen was peripheral blood, collected on day 0 of AZD1222 vaccination.

CDR3 nucleotides: TGTGCCAGCAGTTATTCCAGAAAGCGGGGCCTCGCCTACGAGCAGTACTTC. It is translated as CASSYSRKRGLAYEQYF. The V call is TRBV6-2 or TRBV6-3, the J call TRBJ2-7; 7 bases are shared with TRBD2. CDR1 and CDR2 from the germline V gene are MNHEY and SVGEGT. The CDR3 has 17 amino acids. The V gene end was trimmed by 3 bases and the J gene end by 2 bases; junction bases not matched to a gene: 13.